This T cell receptor beta chain was recovered during a study of T cell clonotyping in hematopoietic cell transplantation. Broader study findings: Recipient TCR diversity dropped after transplant; expanded clonotypes rose from day 30 to 180.

The J segment lost 2 bases and the V segment lost 1 base, leaving 8 bases of the junction unmatched. This CDR3 contains 17 residues. Per germline, CDR1 SGHVS and CDR2 FQNEAQ. The time point was: recipient sample about 28 days before transplant, after cytoreduction. The protocol was immunoSEQ multiplex PCR, while the TCRdb copy is restricted to in-frame clones and leaves out a portion. The profile shows tens of thousands of clones, 75% to 85% of them singletons. Remarks on this clone: Antigen unknown.

The receptor's source is a woman aged 55 to 70 with acute myeloid leukemia. Some clones in this sample may be carry-over from other donors' samples. This specimen was peripheral blood mononuclear cells, taken before stem cell transplant. The V and J genes are TRBV7-8 and TRBJ2-3; 8 bases agree with TRBD1. The CDR3 reads CASSLGRQGRLTDTQYF. The CDR3 region has the DNA TGTGCCAGCAGCTTAGGGAGACAGGGGAGGCTCACAGATACGCAGTATTTT.